These 14 T cell receptor beta chains were all obtained from the same sample, sequenced in a study of cytomegalovirus exposure and HLA in healthy donors. The primer mix had 60 Vbeta and 13 Jbeta primers. The data were produced by immunoSEQ multiplex PCR, yet TCRdb's version contains in-frame clones alone and is incomplete. In the table there are fewer than 150,000 clones, roughly four fifths of which are singletons. The sample consisted of PBMCs. The receptors shown here come from a middle-aged man in good health and CMV-seropositive.

V and J are TRBV7-9 and TRBJ1-2, with TRBD1 identical over 9 bases. Trimming removed 4 bases from V and 2 bases from J; junction bases left unmatched: 5. Germline assignment: CDR1 SEHNR and CDR2 FQNEAQ (reference sequence). The CDR3 has 15 amino acids. The chain's CDR3 is CASSSRTGVNYGYTF. In DNA form, the CDR3 reads TGTGCCAGCAGCTCCCGGACAGGGGTGAACTATGGCTACACCTTC.

This clone was found once. This rearrangement joins TRBV15 to TRBJ2-3; maybe TRBD1 (5 bases). Germline CDR1 and CDR2: LNHNV and YYDKDF (reference sequence). V lost 0 bases to trimming and J lost 7 bases, with 11 bases between them. This CDR3 is built from 14 residues. The CDR3 spells CATSRDQGPNTQYF. CDR3 DNA sequence: TGTGCCACCAGCAGAGACCAGGGTCCAAATACGCAGTATTTT.

V is TRBV7-2 and J is TRBJ2-5, with D maybe TRBD2 (7 bases). Trimming removed 1 base from V and 5 bases from J, with 11 bases in between. The germline V gene has CDR1 SGHTA and CDR2 FQGNSA. The CDR3 runs 14 residues. Here the CDR3 reads CASSLGGGWETQYF. DNA for the CDR3: TGTGCCAGCAGCTTAGGGGGGGGCTGGGAGACCCAGTACTTC. The entire variable domain, with the rest obtained from reference TRBV7-2 and TRBJ2-5, is as follows: GAGVSQSPSNKVTEKGKDVELRCDPISGHTALYWYRQSLGQGLEFLIYFQGNSAPDKSGLPSDRFSAERTGGSVSTLTIQRTQQEDSAVYLCASSLGGGWETQYFGPGTRLLVL.

The chain combines TRBV4-1 with TRBJ2-5, with D unclear. V was pared by 2 bases and J by 0 bases, with 10 bases between. This CDR3 region has 15 residues. Per the germline V gene, CDR1 is MGHRA and CDR2 is YSYEKL. This CDR3 is CASSQSSVYQETQYF. CDR3 sequence (DNA): TGCGCCAGCAGCCAAAGCAGCGTATACCAAGAGACCCAGTACTTC.

V and J are TRBV7-6 and TRBJ2-1; a possible D gene is TRBD2 (6 bases). V shed 1 base and J shed 10 bases, with 8 bases lying between them. The germline gives CDR1 SGHVS, CDR2 FNYEAQ. The CDR3 is made up of 12 amino acids. The CDR3, as DNA: TGTGCCAGCAGCTTAGGCGGGATGGAGCAGTTCTTC. Amino acid sequence: CASSLGGMEQFF.

The chain combines TRBV30 with TRBJ1-5; D remains ambiguous. Germline CDR1 and CDR2: GTSNPN and SVGIG (reference sequence). The length of the CDR3 is 14 residues. The V gene lost 0 bases and the J gene lost 4 bases, with 10 bases spanning the gap. CDR3 coding DNA: TGTGCCTGGAGTGTACCCCCCAGAAATCAGCCCCAGCATTTT. It encodes CAWSVPPRNQPQHF.

A few counts support this clone. CDR3: CASSAQGGIGDTIYF. CDR3 bases: TGTGCCAGCAGTGCACAGGGCGGCATCGGTGACACCATATATTTT. The chain uses TRBV2 and TRBJ1-3, with a weak D call TRBD1 (6 bases). This CDR3 is built from 15 residues. Germline V gene data show CDR1 as SNHLY and CDR2 as FYNNEI. Trimming shortened V by 4 bases and J by 8 bases, and 18 bases separated the two germline ends. The full variable domain, rest sourced from reference TRBV2 and TRBJ1-3, is EPEVTQTPSHQVTQMGQEVILRCVPISNHLYFYWYRQILGQKVEFLVSFYNNEISEKSEIFDDQFSVERPDGSNFTLKIRSTKLEDSAMYFCASSAQGGIGDTIYFGEGSWLTVV.

This chain links TRBV27 with TRBJ2-7; D may be TRBD2 (5 bases). This CDR3 has 16 amino acids. V lost 5 bases, J lost 0 bases, and 17 bases lay in between. CDR1 MNHEY and CDR2 SMNVEV come from the germline V gene (reference sequence). In DNA form, the CDR3 reads TGTGCCAGCAGTCAACGCGGGCCGGATAGCTCCTACGAGCAGTACTTC. As protein: CASSQRGPDSSYEQYF.

The rearrangement joins TRBV19 to TRBJ1-5; no clear D. This CDR3 is 15 amino acids long. V gave up 7 bases and J gave up 2 bases, with 15 bases separating them. Germline V gene sequence: CDR1 LNHDA, CDR2 SQIVND (reference sequence). Written as DNA, the CDR3 is TGTGCCAGTAAGGTCTCCAGGAGGGGCAATCAGCCCCAGCATTTT. Protein sequence: CASKVSRRGNQPQHF.

This clone was counted between two and nine times. The chain has TRBV7-9 and TRBJ1-4, with D possibly being TRBD1 (6 bases). CDR1 SEHNR and CDR2 FQNEAQ come from the germline V gene (reference sequence). With 6 bases removed from V and 3 bases from J, the gap between germline ends came to 17 bases. The CDR3 length is 16 residues. CDR3 nucleotides: TGTGCCAGCAGGGGAATCGTGGGGGCGGCTAATGAAAAACTGTTTTTT. Translating it yields CASRGIVGAANEKLFF.

The chain carries TRBV6-5 and TRBJ2-2, with TRBD2 matching 7 bases. V gave up 4 bases and J gave up 4 bases; unmatched junction bases: 3. Germline V gene lookup returns CDR1 MNHEY and CDR2 SVGAGI. The length of the CDR3 is 14 residues. Here the CDR3 reads CASSSGGSTGELFF. The DNA of the CDR3 is TGTGCCAGCAGTTCGGGCGGGAGCACCGGGGAGCTGTTTTTT.

This chain uses TRBV11-2 with TRBJ2-1, with 9 bases identical to TRBD1. V dropped 6 bases and J dropped 7; count of bases not matched to a gene: 10. Germline V gene lookup returns CDR1 SGHAT and CDR2 FQNNGV. The CDR3 is 15 residues long. The CDR3 region has the DNA TGTGCCAGCAGTTATAGGGGACAGGGATCGAATGAGCAGTTCTTC. Translating gives CASSYRGQGSNEQFF.

The rearrangement joins TRBV15 to TRBJ2-1; TRBD1 might be the D (6 bases). This CDR3 is built from 14 residues. Germline CDR1 LNHNV, CDR2 YYDKDF (reference sequence). The V and J ends lost 3 bases and 2 bases respectively, with 8 bases between them. CDR3 sequence reads: CATSRRDTYNEQFF. For the CDR3, the DNA is TGTGCCACCAGCAGGAGGGACACCTACAATGAGCAGTTCTTC.

In its sample, this clone was seen a few times. Different DNA sequences within this sample yield the same CDR3. The chain joins TRBV29-1 to TRBJ1-2, with 9 bases lining up with TRBD1. CDR3 length equals 13 residues. The V segment lost 6 bases and the J segment 5 bases; nucleotides outside the gene matches: 7. Per germline, CDR1 SQVTM and CDR2 ANQGSEA. CDR3 in amino acids: CSVAGTGLYGYTF. The CDR3 coding sequence is TGCAGCGTCGCCGGGACAGGGCTATATGGCTACACCTTC.